Here is one T cell receptor beta chain with its context. V was trimmed by 4 bases and J by 4 bases, leaving 20 bases between them. This CDR3 is 16 amino acids long. Germline lookup yields CDR1 SGDLS and CDR2 YYNGEE. This record comes from a study of OX40 agonist ivuxolimab in advanced cancers. Assay used: immunoSEQ multiplex PCR; TCRdb lists only in-frame clones, some missing. The sample carries 35,000 to 40,000 clones, around 82% recorded once. Cycle 7 day 1, cycle 4 day 1, and baseline were the timepoints at which blood was sampled. The receptor comes from an adult with an advanced solid tumor such as melanoma, head and neck, liver or kidney cancer. The sample here was CD4+ or CD8+ T cells sorted from blood, taken in a trial of the OX40 agonist ivuxolimab. V and J are TRBV9 and TRBJ1-2, with D perhaps matching TRBD1 (6 bases). The CDR3 loop is CASSSRPRGRSYGYTF. The CDR3 DNA reads as TGTGCCAGCAGCTCCCGGCCTCGGGGGCGAAGCTATGGCTACACCTTC.